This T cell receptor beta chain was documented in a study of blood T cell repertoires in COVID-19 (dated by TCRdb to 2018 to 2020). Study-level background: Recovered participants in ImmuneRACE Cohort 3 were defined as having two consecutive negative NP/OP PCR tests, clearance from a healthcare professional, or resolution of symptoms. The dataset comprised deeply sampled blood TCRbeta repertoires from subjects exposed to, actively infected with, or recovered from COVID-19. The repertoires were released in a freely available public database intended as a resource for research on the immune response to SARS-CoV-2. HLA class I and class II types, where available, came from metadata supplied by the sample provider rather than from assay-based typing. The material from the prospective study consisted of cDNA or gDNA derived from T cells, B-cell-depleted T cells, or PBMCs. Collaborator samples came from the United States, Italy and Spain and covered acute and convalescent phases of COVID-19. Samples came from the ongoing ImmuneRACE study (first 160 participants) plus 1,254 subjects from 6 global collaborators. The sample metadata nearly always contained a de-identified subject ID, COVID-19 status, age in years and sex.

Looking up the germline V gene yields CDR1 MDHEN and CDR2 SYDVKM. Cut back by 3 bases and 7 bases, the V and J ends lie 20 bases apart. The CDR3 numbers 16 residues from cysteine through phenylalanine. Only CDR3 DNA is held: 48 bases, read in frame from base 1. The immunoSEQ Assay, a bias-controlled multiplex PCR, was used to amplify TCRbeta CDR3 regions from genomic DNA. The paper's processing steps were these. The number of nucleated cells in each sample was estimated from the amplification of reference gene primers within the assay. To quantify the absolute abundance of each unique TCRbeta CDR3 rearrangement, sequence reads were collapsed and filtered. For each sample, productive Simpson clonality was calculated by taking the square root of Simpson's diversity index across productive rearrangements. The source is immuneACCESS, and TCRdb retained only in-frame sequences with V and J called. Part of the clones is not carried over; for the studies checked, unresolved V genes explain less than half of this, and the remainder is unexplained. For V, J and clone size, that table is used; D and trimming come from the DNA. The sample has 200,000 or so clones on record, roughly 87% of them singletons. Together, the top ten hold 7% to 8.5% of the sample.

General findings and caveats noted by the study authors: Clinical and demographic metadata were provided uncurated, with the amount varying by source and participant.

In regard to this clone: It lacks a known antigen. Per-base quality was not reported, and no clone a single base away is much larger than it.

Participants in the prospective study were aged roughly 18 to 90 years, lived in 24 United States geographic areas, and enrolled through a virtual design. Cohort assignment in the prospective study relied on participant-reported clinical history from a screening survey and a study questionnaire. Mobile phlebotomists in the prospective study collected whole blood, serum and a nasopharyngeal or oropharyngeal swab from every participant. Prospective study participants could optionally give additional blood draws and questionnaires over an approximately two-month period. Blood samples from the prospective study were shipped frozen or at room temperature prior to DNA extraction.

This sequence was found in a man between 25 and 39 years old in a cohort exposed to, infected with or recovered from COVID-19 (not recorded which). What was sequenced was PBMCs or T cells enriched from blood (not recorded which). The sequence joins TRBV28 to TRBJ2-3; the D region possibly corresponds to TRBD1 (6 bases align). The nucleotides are TGTGCCAGCAGTTTCCGCCGGGACACGTCCCCGTATACGCAGTATTTT. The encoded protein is CASSFRRDTSPYTQYF.